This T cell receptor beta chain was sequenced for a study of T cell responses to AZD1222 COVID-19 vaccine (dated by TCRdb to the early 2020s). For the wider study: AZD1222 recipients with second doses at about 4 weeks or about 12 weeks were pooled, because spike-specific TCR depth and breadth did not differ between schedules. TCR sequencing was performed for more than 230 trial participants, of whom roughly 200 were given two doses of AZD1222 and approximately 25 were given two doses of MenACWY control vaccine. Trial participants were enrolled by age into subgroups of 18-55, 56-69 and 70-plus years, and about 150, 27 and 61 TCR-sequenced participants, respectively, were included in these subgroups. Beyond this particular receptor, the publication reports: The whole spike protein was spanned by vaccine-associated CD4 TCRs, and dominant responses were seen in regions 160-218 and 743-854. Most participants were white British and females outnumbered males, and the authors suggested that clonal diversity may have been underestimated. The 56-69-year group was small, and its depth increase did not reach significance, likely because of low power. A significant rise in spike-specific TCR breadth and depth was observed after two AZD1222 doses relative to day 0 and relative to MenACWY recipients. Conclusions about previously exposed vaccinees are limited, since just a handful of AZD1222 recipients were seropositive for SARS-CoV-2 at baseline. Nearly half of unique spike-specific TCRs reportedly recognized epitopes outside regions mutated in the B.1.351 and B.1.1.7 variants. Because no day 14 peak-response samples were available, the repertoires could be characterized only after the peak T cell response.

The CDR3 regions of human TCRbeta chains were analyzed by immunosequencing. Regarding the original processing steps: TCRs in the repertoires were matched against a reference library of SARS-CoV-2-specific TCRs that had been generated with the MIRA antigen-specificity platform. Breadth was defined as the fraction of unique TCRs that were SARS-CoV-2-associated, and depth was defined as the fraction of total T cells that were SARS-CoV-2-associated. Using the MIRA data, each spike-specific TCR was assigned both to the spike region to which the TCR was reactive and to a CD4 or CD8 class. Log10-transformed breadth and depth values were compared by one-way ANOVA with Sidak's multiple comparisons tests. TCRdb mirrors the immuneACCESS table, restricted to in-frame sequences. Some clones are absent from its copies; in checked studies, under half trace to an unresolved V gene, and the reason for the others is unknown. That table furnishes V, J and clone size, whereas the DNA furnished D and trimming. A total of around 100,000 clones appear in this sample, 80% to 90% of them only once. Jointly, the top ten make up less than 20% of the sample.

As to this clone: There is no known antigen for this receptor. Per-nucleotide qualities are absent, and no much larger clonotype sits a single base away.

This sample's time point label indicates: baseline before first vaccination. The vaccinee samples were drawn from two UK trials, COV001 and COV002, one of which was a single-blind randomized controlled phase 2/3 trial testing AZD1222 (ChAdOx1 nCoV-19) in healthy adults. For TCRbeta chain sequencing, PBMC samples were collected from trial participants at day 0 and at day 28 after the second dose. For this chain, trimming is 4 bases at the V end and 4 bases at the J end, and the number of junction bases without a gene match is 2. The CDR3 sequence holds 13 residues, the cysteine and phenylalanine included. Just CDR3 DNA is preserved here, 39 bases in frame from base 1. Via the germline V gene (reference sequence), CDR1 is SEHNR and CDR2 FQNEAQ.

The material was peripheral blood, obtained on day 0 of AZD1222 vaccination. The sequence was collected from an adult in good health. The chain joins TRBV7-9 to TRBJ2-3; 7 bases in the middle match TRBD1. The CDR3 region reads CASSYTGADTQYF. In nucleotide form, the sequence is TGTGCCAGCAGCTATACAGGGGCAGATACGCAGTATTTT. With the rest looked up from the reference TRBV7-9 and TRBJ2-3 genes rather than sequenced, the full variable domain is DTGVSQNPRHKITKRGQNVTFRCDPISEHNRLYWYRQTLGQGPEFLTYFQNEAQLEKSRLLSDRFSAERPKGSFSTLEIQRTEQGDSAMYLCASSYTGADTQYFGPGTRLTVL.